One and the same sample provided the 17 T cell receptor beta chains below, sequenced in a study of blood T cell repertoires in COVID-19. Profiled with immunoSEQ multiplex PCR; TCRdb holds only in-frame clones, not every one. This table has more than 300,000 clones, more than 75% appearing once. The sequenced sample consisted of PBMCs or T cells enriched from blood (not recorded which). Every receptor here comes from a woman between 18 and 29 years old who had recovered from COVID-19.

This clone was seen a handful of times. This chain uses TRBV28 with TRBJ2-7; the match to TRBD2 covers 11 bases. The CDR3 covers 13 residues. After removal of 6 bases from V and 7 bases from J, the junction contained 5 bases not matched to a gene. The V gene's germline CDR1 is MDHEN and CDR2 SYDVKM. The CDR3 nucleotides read TGTGCCAGCAGGAGACTAGCGGGAAGAGAGCAGTACTTC. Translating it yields CASRRLAGREQYF.

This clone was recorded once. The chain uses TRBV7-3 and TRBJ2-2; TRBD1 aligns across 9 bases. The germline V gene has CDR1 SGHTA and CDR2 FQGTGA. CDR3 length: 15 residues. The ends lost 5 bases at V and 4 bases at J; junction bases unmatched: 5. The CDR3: CASSQWTGATGELFF. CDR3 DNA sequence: TGTGCCAGCAGCCAGTGGACAGGGGCCACCGGGGAGCTGTTTTTT.

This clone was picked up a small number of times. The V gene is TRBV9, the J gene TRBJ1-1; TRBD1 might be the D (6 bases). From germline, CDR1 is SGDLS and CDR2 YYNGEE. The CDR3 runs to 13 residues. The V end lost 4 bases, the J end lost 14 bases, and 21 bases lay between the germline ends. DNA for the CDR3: TGTGCCAGCAGCTTAGGGGGAGGGGACAAAATCTTCTTT. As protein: CASSLGGGDKIFF.

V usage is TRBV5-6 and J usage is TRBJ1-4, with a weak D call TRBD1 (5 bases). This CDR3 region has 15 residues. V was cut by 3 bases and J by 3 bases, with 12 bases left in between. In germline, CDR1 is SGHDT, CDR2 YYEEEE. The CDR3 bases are TGTGCCAGCAGCTCCCTGACAGCCTCTAATGAAAAACTGTTTTTT. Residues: CASSSLTASNEKLFF.

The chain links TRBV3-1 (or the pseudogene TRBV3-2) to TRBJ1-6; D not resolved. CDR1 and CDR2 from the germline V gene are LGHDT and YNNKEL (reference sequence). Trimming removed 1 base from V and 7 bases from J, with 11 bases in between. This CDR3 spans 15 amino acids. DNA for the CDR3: TGTGCCAGCAGCCAAGTATTTCTAAACAATTCACCCCTCCACTTT. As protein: CASSQVFLNNSPLHF.

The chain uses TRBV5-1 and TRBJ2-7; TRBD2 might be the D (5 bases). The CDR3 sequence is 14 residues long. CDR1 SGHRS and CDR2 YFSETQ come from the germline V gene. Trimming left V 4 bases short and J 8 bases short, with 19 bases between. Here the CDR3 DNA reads TGCGCCAGCAGCATTAACGACGGCGGAGGAAAGCAGTACTTC. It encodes CASSINDGGGKQYF.

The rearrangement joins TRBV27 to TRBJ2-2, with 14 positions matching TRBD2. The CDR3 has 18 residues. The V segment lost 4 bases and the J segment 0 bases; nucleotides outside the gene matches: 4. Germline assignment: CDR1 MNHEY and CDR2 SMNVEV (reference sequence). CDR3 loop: CASSSPGLAGANTGELFF. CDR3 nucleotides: TGTGCCAGCAGTTCCCCGGGACTAGCGGGGGCGAACACCGGGGAGCTGTTTTTT.

CDR3 bases: TGCGCCAGCAGCTTTGGGACAGGACTACCCTACGAGCAGTACTTC. Encoded protein: CASSFGTGLPYEQYF. The chain is built from TRBV5-1 and TRBJ2-7; 8 bases are a match to TRBD1. The V and J ends lost 2 bases and 2 bases, in that order; junction bases with no gene match: 6. Germline lookup yields CDR1 SGHRS and CDR2 YFSETQ. The CDR3 contains 15 residues.

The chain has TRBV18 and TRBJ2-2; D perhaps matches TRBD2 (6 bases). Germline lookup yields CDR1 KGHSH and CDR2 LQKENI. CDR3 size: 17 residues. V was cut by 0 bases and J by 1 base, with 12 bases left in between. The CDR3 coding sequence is TGTGCCAGCTCACCACCGTTTGGAGGGCAGAACACCGGGGAGCTGTTTTTT. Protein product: CASSPPFGGQNTGELFF.

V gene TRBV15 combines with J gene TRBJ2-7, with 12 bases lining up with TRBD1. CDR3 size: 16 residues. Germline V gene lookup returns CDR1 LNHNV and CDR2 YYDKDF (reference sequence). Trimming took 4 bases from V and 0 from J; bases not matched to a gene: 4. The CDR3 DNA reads TGTGCCACCAGCAAACCGGGACAGGGGGCCTCCTACGAGCAGTACTTC. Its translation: CATSKPGQGASYEQYF.

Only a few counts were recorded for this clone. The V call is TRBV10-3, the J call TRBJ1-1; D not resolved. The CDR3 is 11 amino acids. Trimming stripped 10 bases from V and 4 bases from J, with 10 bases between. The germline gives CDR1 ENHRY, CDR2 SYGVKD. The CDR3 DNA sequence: TGTGCCACCGGACTTGCCACTGAAGCTTTCTTT. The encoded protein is CATGLATEAFF.

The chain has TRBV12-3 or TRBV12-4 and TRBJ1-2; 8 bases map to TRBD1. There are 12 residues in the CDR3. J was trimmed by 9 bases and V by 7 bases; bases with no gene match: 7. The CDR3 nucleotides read TGTGCCAGCACCGGACAGGGAATTCGCTACACCTTC. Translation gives CASTGQGIRYTF.

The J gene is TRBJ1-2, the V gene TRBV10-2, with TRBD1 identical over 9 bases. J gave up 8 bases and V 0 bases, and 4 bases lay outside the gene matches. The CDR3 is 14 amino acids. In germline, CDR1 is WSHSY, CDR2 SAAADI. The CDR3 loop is CASSESRTGAGYTF. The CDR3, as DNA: TGCGCCAGCAGTGAGTCAAGGACAGGGGCCGGCTACACCTTC.

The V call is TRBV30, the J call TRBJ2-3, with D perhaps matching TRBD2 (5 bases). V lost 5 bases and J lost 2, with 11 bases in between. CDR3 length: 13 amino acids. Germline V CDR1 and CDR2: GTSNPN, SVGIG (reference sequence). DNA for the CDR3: TGTGCCTGGGGGTTGGAGGACACAGATACGCAGTATTTT. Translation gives CAWGLEDTDTQYF.

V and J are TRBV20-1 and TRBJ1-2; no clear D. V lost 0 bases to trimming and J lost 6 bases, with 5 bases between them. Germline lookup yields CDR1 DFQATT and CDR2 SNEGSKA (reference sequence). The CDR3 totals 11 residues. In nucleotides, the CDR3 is TGCAGTGCTAGAGATAGTCATGGCTACACCTTC. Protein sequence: CSARDSHGYTF.

Here the CDR3 DNA reads TGTGCCAGCTCACCAACCGGGACAGGGGTGGTGTACGAGCAGTACTTC. It codes for CASSPTGTGVVYEQYF. The chain has TRBV18 and TRBJ2-7; 10 nucleotides match TRBD1. Looked up from germline, CDR1 is KGHSH and CDR2 is LQKENI. With 2 bases clipped from V and 4 bases from J, the junction kept 8 bases outside the gene matches. This CDR3 has 16 residues. Drawing the rest from reference TRBV18 and TRBJ2-7, the complete variable domain is NAGVMQNPRHLVRRRGQEARLRCSPMKGHSHVYWYRQLPEEGLKFMVYLQKENIIDESGMPKERFSAEFPKEGPSILRIQQVVRGDSAAYFCASSPTGTGVVYEQYFGPGTRLTVT.

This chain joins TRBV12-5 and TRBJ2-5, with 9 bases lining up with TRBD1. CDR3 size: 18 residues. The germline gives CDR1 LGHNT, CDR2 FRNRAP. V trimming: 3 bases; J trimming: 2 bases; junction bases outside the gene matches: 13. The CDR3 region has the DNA TGTGCTAGTGGTTTCCGTCCCGGGACAGGGCCAGAGCAAGAGACCCAGTACTTC. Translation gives CASGFRPGTGPEQETQYF. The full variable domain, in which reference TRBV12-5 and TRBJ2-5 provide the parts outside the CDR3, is DARVTQTPRHKVTEMGQEVTMRCQPILGHNTVFWYRQTMMQGLELLAYFRNRAPLDDSGMPKDRFSAEMPDATLATLKIQPSEPRDSAVYFCASGFRPGTGPEQETQYFGPGTRLLVL.